This entry describes one T cell receptor beta chain. This record comes from a study of blood T cell repertoires in COVID-19. Across the whole study: In each case, the material was cDNA or gDNA derived from T cells, B-cell-depleted T cells, or PBMCs.

Germline V gives CDR1 SNHLY, CDR2 FYNNEI. The CDR3 loop spans 13 amino acids. Trimming stripped 7 bases from V and 1 base from J, with 8 bases between. Membership in each cohort depended on participant-reported clinical history. How the authors handled the data: Reference gene primer amplification in the assay estimated nucleated cell counts. The method was immunoSEQ multiplex PCR; TCRdb's version includes in-frame clones alone and lacks a portion of them. V, J and clone size derive from that table, while D and trimming were established from the DNA sequence. The table records around 220,000 clones, roughly 89% of them present only once.

The rearrangement links TRBV2 to TRBJ1-5; no clear D gene. Sequences were obtained from PBMCs or T cells enriched from blood (not recorded which). This TCR came from a man aged 30 to 39 who had been exposed to COVID-19. In nucleotides, the CDR3 is TGTGCCAGCAAGTGGCGGAGCAATCAGCCCCAGCATTTT. Translation: CASKWRSNQPQHF.